This T cell receptor beta chain originates from a study of shared clonotypes between healthy human individuals. The repertoire was sequenced with immunoSEQ multiplex PCR; TCRdb's copy has only in-frame clones and lacks some. The profile covers approximately 2.1 million clones, with 85% to 95% appearing a single time and about 0.39% taken by the ten largest. This CDR3 spans 13 amino acids. Looked up from germline, CDR1 is SNHLY and CDR2 is FYNNEI. Comments on this clone: An end of the junction differs from the germline gene, which may be a read error.

Input material: naive CD4+ T cells from PBMCs. Regarding subset: CD45RA+ positively selected. The V and J genes are TRBV2 and TRBJ1-4; D is ambiguous. This TCR derives from a young man in good health. Some clones in this sample may be carry-over from other donors' samples. For the CDR3, the DNA is TGTGCCAGCAGTGGCTCAGGTGCGGAAATACTGTTTTTT. Translating gives CASSGSGAEILFF. The entire variable domain, with the rest obtained from reference TRBV2 and TRBJ1-4, is as follows: EPEVTQTPSHQVTQMGQEVILRCVPISNHLYFYWYRQILGQKVEFLVSFYNNEISEKSEIFDDQFSVERPDGSNFTLKIRSTKLEDSAMYFCASSGSGAEILFFGSGTQLSVL.